A single sample gave rise to the 2 T cell receptor beta chains below, sequenced in a study of blood T cell repertoires in COVID-19 (dated by TCRdb to the early 2020s). Preparation of the library involved the immunoSEQ multiplex PCR assay. Sourced from immuneACCESS, this table was stored by TCRdb with only in-frame sequences that have V and J called. A share of the clones is absent; for the studies checked, an unresolved V gene accounts for under half, and the remainder has no known explanation. The sample table contains about 230,000 clones; only one count was recorded for roughly 80% of them. The ten largest clones represent 2.5% to 3% of the sample. What was sequenced was peripheral blood. The receptor source for this set is a woman between 70 and 85 years old with active or convalescent COVID-19.

V usage is TRBV28 and J usage is TRBJ1-2; D might be TRBD1 (5 bases). V was trimmed by 9 bases and J by 3 bases, leaving 11 bases between them. The CDR3 runs to 12 residues. Per the germline V gene, CDR1 is MDHEN and CDR2 is SYDVKM. The CDR3 sequence is CASRVRDYGYTF. The DNA for the CDR3 is TGTGCCAGTCGCGTCAGGGACTATGGCTACACCTTC.

The V call is TRBV28, the J call TRBJ1-1, with D uncertain. This CDR3 has 14 amino acids. Trimming pared 7 bases from V and 2 bases from J, leaving 14 bases between. Per germline, CDR1 MDHEN and CDR2 SYDVKM. As DNA, the CDR3 is TGTGCCAGCATTTCCAGTTTTCCTAACACTGAAGCTTTCTTT. Its protein product is CASISSFPNTEAFF.